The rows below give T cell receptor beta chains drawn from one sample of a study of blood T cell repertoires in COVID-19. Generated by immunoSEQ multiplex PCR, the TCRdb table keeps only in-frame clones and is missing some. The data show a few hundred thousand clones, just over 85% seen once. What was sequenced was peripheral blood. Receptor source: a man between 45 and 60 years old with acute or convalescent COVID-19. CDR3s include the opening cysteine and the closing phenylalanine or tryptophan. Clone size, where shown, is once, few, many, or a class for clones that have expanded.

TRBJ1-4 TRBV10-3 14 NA CAITPDPGSEKLFF
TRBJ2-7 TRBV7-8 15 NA CASSLRAGGSYEQYF
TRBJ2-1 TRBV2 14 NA CASSGSSILNEQFF
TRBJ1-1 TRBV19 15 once CASSIRGDRNTEAFF
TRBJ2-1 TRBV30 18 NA CAWSVYSLRDRVYNEQFF
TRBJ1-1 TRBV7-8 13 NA CASGQGLNTEAFF
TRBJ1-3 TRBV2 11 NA CASRRQNTIYF
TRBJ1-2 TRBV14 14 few CASSQAGIRYGYTF
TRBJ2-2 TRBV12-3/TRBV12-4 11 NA CASRYGGELFF
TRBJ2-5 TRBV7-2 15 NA CASTPRGGGRETQYF
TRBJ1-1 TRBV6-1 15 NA CASSEIGLVDTEAFF
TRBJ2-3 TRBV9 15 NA CASSRSGAFTDTQYF
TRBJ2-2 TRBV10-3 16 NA CAISDQTTSDDGELFF
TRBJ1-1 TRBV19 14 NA CASSIQAMNTEAFF
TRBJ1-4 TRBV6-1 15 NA CASSEALTTNEKLFF
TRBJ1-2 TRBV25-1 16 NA CASSASDRDANYGYTF
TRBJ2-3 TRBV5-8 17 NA CASSLGTASSGTDTQYF
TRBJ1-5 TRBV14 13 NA CASSQGGNQPQHF
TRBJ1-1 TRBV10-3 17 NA CAISRTGFENVRTEAFF
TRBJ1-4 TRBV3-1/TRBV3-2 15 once CASSQLGGENEKLFF
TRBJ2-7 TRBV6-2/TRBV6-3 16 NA CASSLPPGQNIYEQYF
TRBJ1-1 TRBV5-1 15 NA CASSSGTGMGTEAFF
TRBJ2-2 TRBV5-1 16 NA CASSPGPDRDTGELFF
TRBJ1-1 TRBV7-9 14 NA CASSLAGQPTEAFF
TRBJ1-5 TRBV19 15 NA CASSGQPLSNQPQHF
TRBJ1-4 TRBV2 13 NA CASRQGLNEKLFF
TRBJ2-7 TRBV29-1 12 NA CSVDRGSNEQYF
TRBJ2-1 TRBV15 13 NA CATSRDQTAEQFF
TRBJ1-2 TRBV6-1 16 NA CASSEAGQGTYYGYTF
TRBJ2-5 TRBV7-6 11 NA CASSPGETQYF
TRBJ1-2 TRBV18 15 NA CASSPRAGPNYGYTF
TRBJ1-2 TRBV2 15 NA CASSRGQGMNYGYTF
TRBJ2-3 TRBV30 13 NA CAWARGDTDTQYF
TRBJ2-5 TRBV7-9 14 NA CASSLGQGQETQYF
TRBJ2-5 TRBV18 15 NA CASSPLAGQQETQYF
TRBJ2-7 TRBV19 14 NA CASSIETGTYEQYF
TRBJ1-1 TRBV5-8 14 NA CASSSTGTNTEAFF
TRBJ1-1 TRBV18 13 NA CASSPTRQSEAFF
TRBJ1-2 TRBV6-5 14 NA CASRRDSKRGGYTF
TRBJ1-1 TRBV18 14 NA CASSPGTGGTEAFF
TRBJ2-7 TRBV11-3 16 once CASSLAQGGGSYEQYF
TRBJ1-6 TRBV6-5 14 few CASSYGQGGSPLHF